Detailed here is one T cell receptor beta chain. The target antigen is unknown. Run at survey level, the immunoSEQ assay was version v3.0. Profiled with immunoSEQ multiplex PCR; TCRdb holds only in-frame clones, not every one. The table has 23,000 or so clones, about nine tenths seen once. This sample was included in a study of long-term antiretroviral therapy in people with HIV. Each HIV-infected participant was given treatment in the United States. Going into DNA extraction, samples held about 0.85-11 million cryopreserved PBMC. Findings of the study overall: The study collected no data on ART adherence, viral resistance or therapy changes.

This specimen was unsorted PBMCs, taken 0.2 years before starting antiretroviral therapy. This clonotype originated in a man aged 18 to 29 with HIV.

The DNA for the CDR3 is TGTGCCTGGGCCGGACTAGCGGGAGACGAGCAGTACTTC. Protein product: CAWAGLAGDEQYF. This chain joins TRBV30 and TRBJ2-7; 13 bases fit TRBD2. Germline CDR1 GTSNPN, CDR2 SVGIG (reference sequence). The CDR3 runs 13 residues. J was trimmed by 5 bases and V by 5 bases; bases with no gene match: 3.